This T cell receptor (beta chain) was sequenced during a study of blood T cell repertoires in COVID-19. The method was immunoSEQ multiplex PCR; TCRdb's version includes in-frame clones alone and lacks a portion of them. The table has hundreds of thousands of clones, around 87% seen once. The CDR3 is 15 amino acids. Germline CDR1 is SGHTA and CDR2 is FQGNSA. V lost 3 bases, J lost 2 bases, and 10 bases lay in between. V gene TRBV7-2 combines with J gene TRBJ2-2; the D gene is possibly TRBD1 (5 bases). The receptor was derived from a man between 35 and 55 years old in a cohort exposed to, infected with or recovered from COVID-19 (not recorded which). Material for sequencing was PBMCs or T cells enriched from blood (not recorded which). The DNA for the CDR3 is TGTGCCAGCAGCTTCTCCAGGGCAAACACCGGGGAGCTGTTTTTT. Translating gives CASSFSRANTGELFF.